The source of this T cell receptor beta chain is a study of shared clonotypes between healthy human individuals. Study-level information: Donor ages ranged 18 to 49 years: a couple of women, a few men. A donor's plate count was three for CD4 naive and three for CD4 memory; CD8 naive had two and CD8 memory one.

V gave up 0 bases and J gave up 4 bases; unmatched junction bases: 12. This CDR3 is built from 19 residues. CDR1 and CDR2 (germline): KGHSH, LQKENI. Clones were read by immunoSEQ multiplex PCR, and TCRdb kept only the in-frame ones, dropping some. Of fewer than 1.8 million clones in the sample, approximately 98.5% are singletons; the top ten hold roughly 0.35%. The investigators split CD4+ cells into a CD45RA+ naive subset and a CD45RA-negative memory subset. This receptor was identified in a man aged 30 to 45 in good health. Sequencing was done on a sample of naive CD4+ T cells sorted from blood. Subset given: CD45RA+ positively selected. V and J are TRBV18 and TRBJ2-2; the match to TRBD2 covers 9 bases. The CDR3 sequence: CASSPPAVGLAGSTGELFF. The CDR3 nucleotides read TGTGCCAGCTCACCACCTGCCGTGGGGCTAGCGGGATCCACCGGGGAGCTGTTTTTT.